This T cell receptor (beta chain) appears in the sequencing data of a study of patients and donors after allogeneic stem cell transplantation. TCRdb ran MiXCR on the RT-PCR reads and lists one entry per CDR3 protein. The table shows approximately 98,000 distinct CDR3 sequences, with around 35% occurring only once. Germline CDR1 and CDR2: SGHTA and FQGNSA. V lost 5 bases and J lost 6, with 5 bases in between. This CDR3 comprises 12 residues. The chain has TRBV7-2 and TRBJ1-6; no firm D call. Sequencing used blood, either unsorted or a sorted T cell fraction (not recorded which). The sequence came from a human donor who was either an allogeneic HSCT recipient or a stem cell or donor lymphocyte infusion donor (not recorded which). It is not recorded whose cells these are; they may come from a transplant donor. This CDR3 reads CASSTTNSPLHF. The CDR3 nucleotides read TGTGCCAGCAGCACCACTAATTCACCCCTCCACTTT. Full variable domain (remainder filled in from reference TRBV7-2 and TRBJ1-6): GAGVSQSPSNKVTEKGKDVELRCDPISGHTALYWYRQSLGQGLEFLIYFQGNSAPDKSGLPSDRFSAERTGGSVSTLTIQRTQQEDSAVYLCASSTTNSPLHFGNGTRLTVT.